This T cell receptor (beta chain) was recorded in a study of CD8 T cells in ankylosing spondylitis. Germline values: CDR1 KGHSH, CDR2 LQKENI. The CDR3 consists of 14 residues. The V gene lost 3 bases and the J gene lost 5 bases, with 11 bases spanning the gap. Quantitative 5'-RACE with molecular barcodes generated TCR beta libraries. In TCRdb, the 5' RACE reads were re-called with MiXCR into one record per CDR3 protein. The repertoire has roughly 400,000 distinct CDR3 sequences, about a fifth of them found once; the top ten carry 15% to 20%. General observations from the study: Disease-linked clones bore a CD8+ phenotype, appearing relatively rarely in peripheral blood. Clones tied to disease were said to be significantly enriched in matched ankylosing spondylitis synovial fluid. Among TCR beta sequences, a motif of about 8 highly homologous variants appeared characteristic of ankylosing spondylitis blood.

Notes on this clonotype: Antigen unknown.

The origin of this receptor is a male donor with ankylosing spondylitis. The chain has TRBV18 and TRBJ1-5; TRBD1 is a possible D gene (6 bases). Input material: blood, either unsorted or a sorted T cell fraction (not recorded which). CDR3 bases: TGTGCCAGCTCACCTTCACAGGGAGATCAGCCCCAGCATTTT. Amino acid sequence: CASSPSQGDQPQHF.